Shown below are 15 T cell receptor beta chains from a single sample sequenced in a study of human T cells and chemical hapten exposure. Using its own MiXCR run on the RACE reads, TCRdb lists one record per CDR3 protein. The sample records more than 55,000 distinct CDR3 sequences, approximately 10% being singletons. The time point is: pre-sensitization, week 0. Treatment denoted: therapeutic diphenylcyclopropenone sensitization with weekly scalp DPC. The sample was whole blood, taken in connection with sensitization to the hapten diphenylcyclopropenone (DPC). Receptors originate from a man aged 40-49 years with alopecia areata. Some clones in this sample may be carry-over from other donors' samples.

In its sample, this clonotype was seen a few times. The V and J genes are TRBV2 and TRBJ1-6; D unresolved. CDR3 length: 15 amino acids. The V end was cut by 1 base, the J end by 14 bases, with 18 bases between. Per germline, CDR1 SNHLY and CDR2 FYNNEI. The CDR3 DNA sequence: TGTGCCAGCAGTGAAGAGGGTGGGCTGGTCGTTTCCCTCCACTTT. Translating gives CASSEEGGLVVSLHF. Looking up the rest from reference TRBV2 and TRBJ1-6 gives the full variable domain: EPEVTQTPSHQVTQMGQEVILRCVPISNHLYFYWYRQILGQKVEFLVSFYNNEISEKSEIFDDQFSVERPDGSNFTLKIRSTKLEDSAMYFCASSEEGGLVVSLHFGNGTRLTVT.

The V gene is TRBV11-2, the J gene TRBJ2-7, with unresolved D. Trimming cost V 0 bases and J 5 bases, with 5 bases left between them. The CDR3 is 12 residues long. Germline assignment: CDR1 SGHAT and CDR2 FQNNGV. The CDR3 DNA sequence: TGTGCCAGCAGCTTAGAATGGGACGAGCAGTACTTC. This encodes CASSLEWDEQYF.

This clonotype was found a few times. The chain links TRBV5-1 to TRBJ2-7, with unresolved D. Germline V gene data show CDR1 as SGHRS and CDR2 as YFSETQ. This CDR3 region has 14 residues. V shed 1 base and J shed 0 bases, with 8 bases lying between them. Here the CDR3 DNA reads TGCGCCAGCAGCTTGATCGCCGGCTCCTACGAGCAGTACTTC. This sequence encodes CASSLIAGSYEQYF. The full variable domain, in which reference TRBV5-1 and TRBJ2-7 provide the parts outside the CDR3, is KAGVTQTPRYLIKTRGQQVTLSCSPISGHRSVSWYQQTPGQGLQFLFEYFSETQRNKGNFPGRFSGRQFSNSRSEMNVSTLELGDSALYLCASSLIAGSYEQYFGPGTRLTVT.

The V gene is TRBV9, the J gene TRBJ2-7; 10 bases map to TRBD1. From germline, CDR1 is SGDLS and CDR2 YYNGEE. The CDR3 spans 15 residues. V lost 3 bases to trimming and J lost 2 bases; unmatched junction nucleotides: 5. The CDR3 DNA reads TGTGCCAGCAGCGCGGAAGGGACAGGGGCCTACGAGCAGTACTTC. Protein sequence: CASSAEGTGAYEQYF.

J is TRBJ2-7 and V is TRBV20-1, with 13 nucleotides matching TRBD2. The CDR3 runs to 17 residues. CDR1 and CDR2 from the germline V gene are DFQATT and SNEGSKA (reference sequence). The J segment lost 2 bases and the V segment lost 4 bases, leaving 11 bases of the junction unmatched. The CDR3 DNA follows: TGCAGTGCTATCCCGGGACTAGCGGGGTGGAGAACCTACGAGCAGTACTTC. Its translation: CSAIPGLAGWRTYEQYF.

The V and J genes are TRBV14 and TRBJ2-7; D not certain. Per germline, CDR1 SGHDN and CDR2 FVKESK. Trimming took 0 bases from V and 5 from J, leaving 8 bases between them. The CDR3 spans 13 residues. The CDR3 DNA follows: TGTGCCAGCAGCCAAGAGGGTGGAAACGAGCAGTACTTC. Translated: CASSQEGGNEQYF.

The chain uses TRBV24-1 and TRBJ2-1; 8 positions agree with TRBD2. Germline CDR1 reads KGHDR; CDR2 reads SFDVKD. This CDR3 spans 15 amino acids. The J segment lost 9 bases and the V segment lost 3 bases, leaving 9 bases of the junction unmatched. The DNA for the CDR3 is TGTGCCACCAGTGATGGGGTAGCGGGACTAAGTGAGCAGTTCTTC. It encodes CATSDGVAGLSEQFF.

V and J are TRBV12-3 or TRBV12-4 and TRBJ1-1; no reliable D call. This CDR3 has 11 residues. Trimming took off 6 bases at V and 7 bases at J, with 9 bases between the two ends. This chain's CDR3 is CASSLQGEAFF. DNA for the CDR3: TGTGCCAGCAGCCTACAAGGTGAAGCTTTCTTT.

This clonotype occurred many times. The CDR3 spells CASSLEGHLLSYEQYF. DNA for the CDR3: TGTGCCAGCAGCTTGGAGGGACACCTACTCTCCTACGAGCAGTACTTC. The chain uses TRBV5-6 and TRBJ2-7; TRBD1 is a possible D gene (6 bases). CDR3 size: 16 residues. Trimming took 0 bases from V and 0 from J, leaving 13 bases between them. CDR1 and CDR2 (germline): SGHDT, YYEEEE.

This clonotype was recorded at least ten times. The chain combines TRBV2 with TRBJ2-5; TRBD1 is a possible D gene (6 bases). V dropped 7 bases and J dropped 1 base, with 13 bases sitting between them. This CDR3 is built from 14 residues. Germline V CDR1 and CDR2: SNHLY, FYNNEI. The CDR3 DNA reads as TGTGCCAGCACCGAGGGGGATTTCCAAGAGACCCAGTACTTC. This encodes CASTEGDFQETQYF.

This clonotype has a handful of counts. V usage is TRBV6-1 and J usage is TRBJ2-1, with D perhaps TRBD2 (5 bases). CDR1 MNHNS and CDR2 SASEGT come from the germline V gene. The CDR3 loop spans 16 amino acids. V was pared by 5 bases and J by 0 bases, with 14 bases between. The CDR3 protein is CASSKEDSYSYNEQFF. The CDR3 DNA reads TGTGCCAGCAGTAAAGAGGACTCCTACTCCTACAATGAGCAGTTCTTC.

The rearrangement joins TRBV3-1 to TRBJ2-1, with TRBD1 matching 12 bases. Germline-derived CDR1 and CDR2 are LGHDT and YNNKEL (reference sequence). The trim removed 7 bases at V and 7 bases at J, leaving 8 bases unmatched. The CDR3 is made up of 15 amino acids. The CDR3 region is CASTFRDRGRNEQFF. CDR3 DNA: TGTGCCAGCACCTTCCGGGACAGGGGGCGTAATGAGCAGTTCTTC.

Many counts were recorded for this clonotype. The V call is TRBV28, the J call TRBJ1-2; D is ambiguous. Germline CDR1 reads MDHEN; CDR2 reads SYDVKM. CDR3 length: 12 residues. With 5 bases removed from V and 4 bases from J, the gap between germline ends came to 8 bases. The CDR3 DNA is TGTGCCAGCAGTCTCCTTAGCTATGGCTACACCTTC. It yields the protein CASSLLSYGYTF.

This clonotype was seen ten or more times. The rearrangement links TRBV6-2 or TRBV6-3 to TRBJ1-6; unclear D gene. Trimming stripped 2 bases from V and 13 bases from J, with 12 bases between. Germline V lookup: CDR1 MNHEY, CDR2 SVGEGT. CDR3 length: 13 residues. The CDR3 loop reads CASSYGEVSPLHF. The CDR3 DNA reads TGTGCCAGCAGTTACGGGGAAGTAAGTCCCCTCCACTTT.

The J gene is TRBJ2-5, the V gene TRBV7-8; 7 bases fit TRBD2. The germline V gene encodes CDR1 SGHVS and CDR2 FQNEAQ. V dropped 5 bases and J dropped 5; count of bases not matched to a gene: 14. This CDR3 spans 16 amino acids. CDR3 coding DNA: TGTGCCAGCAGCGGAAAGGGACTACTCCTCATGGAGACCCAGTACTTC. Translating gives CASSGKGLLLMETQYF.